The clone carrying this TCR beta chain appeared a few times. This sample is drawn from a study of shared clonotypes between healthy human individuals. Only in-frame clones appear in the TCRdb table, and some are missing; sequencing was by immunoSEQ multiplex PCR. Of around 1,000,000 clones detected, 77% appear once; the ten largest clones hold 0.89%. The CDR3 runs to 18 residues. The germline gives CDR1 SGDLS, CDR2 YYNGEE. V shed 3 bases and J 3 bases; nucleotides not matched to a gene: 11. The V and J genes are TRBV9 and TRBJ1-4; 10 nucleotides agree with TRBD1. The receptor was isolated from a man between 18 and 29 years old in good health. Some clones in this sample may be carry-over from other donors' samples. The sample consisted of memory CD4+ T cells from PBMCs. Specified subset: CD45RA-negative fraction. CDR3 nucleotide sequence: TGTGCCAGCAGCGGGGACAGGGGAACGTCCATGTCTAATGAAAAACTGTTTTTT. Its translation is CASSGDRGTSMSNEKLFF.